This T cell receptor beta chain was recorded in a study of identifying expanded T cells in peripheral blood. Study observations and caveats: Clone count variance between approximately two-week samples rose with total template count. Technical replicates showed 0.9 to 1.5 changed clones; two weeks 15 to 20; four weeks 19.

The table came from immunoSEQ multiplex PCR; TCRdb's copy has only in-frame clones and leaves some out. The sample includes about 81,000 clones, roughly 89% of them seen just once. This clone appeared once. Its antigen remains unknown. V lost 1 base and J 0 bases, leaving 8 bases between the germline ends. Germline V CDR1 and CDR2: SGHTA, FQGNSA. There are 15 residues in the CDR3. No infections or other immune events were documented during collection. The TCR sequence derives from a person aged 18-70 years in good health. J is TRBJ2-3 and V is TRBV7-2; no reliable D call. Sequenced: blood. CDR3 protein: CASSLVEASTDTQYF. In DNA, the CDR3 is TGTGCCAGCAGCTTAGTTGAGGCTAGCACAGATACGCAGTATTTT.